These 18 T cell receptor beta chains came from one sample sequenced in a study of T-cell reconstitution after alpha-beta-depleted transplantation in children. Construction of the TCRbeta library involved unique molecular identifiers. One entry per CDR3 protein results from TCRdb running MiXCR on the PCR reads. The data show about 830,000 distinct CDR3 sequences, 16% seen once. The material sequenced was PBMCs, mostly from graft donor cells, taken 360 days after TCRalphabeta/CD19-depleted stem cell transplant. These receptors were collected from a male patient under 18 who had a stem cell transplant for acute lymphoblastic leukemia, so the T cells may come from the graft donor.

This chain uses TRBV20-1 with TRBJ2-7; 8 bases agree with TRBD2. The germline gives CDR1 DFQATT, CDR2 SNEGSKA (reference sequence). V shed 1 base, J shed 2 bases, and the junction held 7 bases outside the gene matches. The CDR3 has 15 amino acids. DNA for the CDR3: TGCAGTGCTAGAGCCCCCAGCGGGGGCACCTACGAGCAGTACTTC. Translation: CSARAPSGGTYEQYF.

The CDR3 sequence: CAGLTGAAYEQYF. CDR3 bases: TGTGCCGGTCTGACAGGGGCCGCCTACGAGCAGTACTTC. This chain joins TRBV2 and TRBJ2-7; TRBD1 aligns across 8 bases. Unmatched junction bases numbered 8, after V lost 11 bases and J lost 2 bases. CDR3 length: 13 residues. Per germline, CDR1 SNHLY and CDR2 FYNNEI.

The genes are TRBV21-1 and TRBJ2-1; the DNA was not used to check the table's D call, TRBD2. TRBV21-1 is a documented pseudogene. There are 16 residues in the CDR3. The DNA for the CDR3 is TGTGCCAGCAGCAAAGGAAGCGGGAGTGAGGGCAATGAGCAGTTCTTC. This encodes CASSKGSGSEGNEQFF.

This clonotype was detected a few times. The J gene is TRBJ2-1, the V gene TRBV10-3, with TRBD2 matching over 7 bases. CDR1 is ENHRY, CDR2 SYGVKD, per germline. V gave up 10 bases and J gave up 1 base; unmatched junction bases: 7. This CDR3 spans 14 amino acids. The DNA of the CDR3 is TGTGCCACGGGGGGTACCTGGTCCTACAATGAGCAGTTCTTC. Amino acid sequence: CATGGTWSYNEQFF.

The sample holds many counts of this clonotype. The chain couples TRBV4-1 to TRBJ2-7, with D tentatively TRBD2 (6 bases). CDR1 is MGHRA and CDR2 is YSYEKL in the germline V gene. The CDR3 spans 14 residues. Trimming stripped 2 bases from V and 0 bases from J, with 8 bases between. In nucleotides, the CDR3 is TGCGCCAGCAGCCAAAGCGGGTACTCCTACGAGCAGTACTTC. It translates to CASSQSGYSYEQYF.

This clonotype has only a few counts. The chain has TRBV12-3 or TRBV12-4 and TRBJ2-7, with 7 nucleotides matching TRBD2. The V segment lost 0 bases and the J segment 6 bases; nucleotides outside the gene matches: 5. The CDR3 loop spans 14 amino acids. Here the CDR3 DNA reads TGTGCCAGCAGTTTAGCGGGAGGGCCACGCGAGCAGTACTTC. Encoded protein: CASSLAGGPREQYF.

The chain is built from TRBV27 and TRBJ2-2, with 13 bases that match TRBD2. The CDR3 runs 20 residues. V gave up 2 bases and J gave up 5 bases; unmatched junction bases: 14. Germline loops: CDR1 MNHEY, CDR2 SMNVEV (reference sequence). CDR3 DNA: TGTGCCAGCAGTTTACGGTTACTAGCGGGAGGGCCCCCCTTGACCGGGGAGCTGTTTTTT. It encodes CASSLRLLAGGPPLTGELFF.

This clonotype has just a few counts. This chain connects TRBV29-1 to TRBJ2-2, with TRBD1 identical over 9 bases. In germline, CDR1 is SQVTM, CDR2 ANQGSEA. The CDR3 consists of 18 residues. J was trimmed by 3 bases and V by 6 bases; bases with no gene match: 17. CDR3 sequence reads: CSVQSRDREWKDTGELFF. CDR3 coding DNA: TGCAGCGTACAGTCCCGGGACAGGGAATGGAAGGACACCGGGGAGCTGTTTTTT.

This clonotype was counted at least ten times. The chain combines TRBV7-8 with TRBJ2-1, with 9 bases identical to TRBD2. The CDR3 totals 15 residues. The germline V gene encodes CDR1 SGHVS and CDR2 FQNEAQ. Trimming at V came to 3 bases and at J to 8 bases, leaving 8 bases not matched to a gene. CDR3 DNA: TGTGCCAGCAGCTTCGATAGGACTAGCGTCGATGAGCAGTTCTTC. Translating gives CASSFDRTSVDEQFF.

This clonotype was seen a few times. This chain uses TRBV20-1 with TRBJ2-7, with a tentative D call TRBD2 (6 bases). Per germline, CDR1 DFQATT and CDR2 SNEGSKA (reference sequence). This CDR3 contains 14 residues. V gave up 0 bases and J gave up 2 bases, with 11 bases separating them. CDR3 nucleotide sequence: TGCAGTGCTAGAGATTACAAGCGGGCCTACGAGCAGTACTTC. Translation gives CSARDYKRAYEQYF.

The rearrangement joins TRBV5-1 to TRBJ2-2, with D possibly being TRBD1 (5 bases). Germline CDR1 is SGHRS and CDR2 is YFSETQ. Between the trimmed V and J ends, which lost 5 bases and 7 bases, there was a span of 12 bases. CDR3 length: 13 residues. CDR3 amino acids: CASSLDTGGELFF. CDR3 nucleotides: TGCGCCAGCAGTTTAGATACAGGCGGGGAGCTGTTTTTT.

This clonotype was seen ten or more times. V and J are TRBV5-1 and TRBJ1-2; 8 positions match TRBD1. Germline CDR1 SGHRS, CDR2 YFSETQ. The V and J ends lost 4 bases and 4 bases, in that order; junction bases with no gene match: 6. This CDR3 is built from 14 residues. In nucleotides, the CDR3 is TGCGCCAGCAGCGGAGATGGACAGGGCTATGGCTACACCTTC. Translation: CASSGDGQGYGYTF.

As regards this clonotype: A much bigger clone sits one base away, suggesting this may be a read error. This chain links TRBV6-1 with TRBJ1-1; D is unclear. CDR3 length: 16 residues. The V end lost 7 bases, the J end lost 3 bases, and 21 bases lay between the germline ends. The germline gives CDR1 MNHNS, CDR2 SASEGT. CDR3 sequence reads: CASTSLSQMAYTEAFF. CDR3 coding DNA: TGTGCCAGCACCTCTCTCTCGCAGATGGCGTACACTGAAGCTTTCTTT.

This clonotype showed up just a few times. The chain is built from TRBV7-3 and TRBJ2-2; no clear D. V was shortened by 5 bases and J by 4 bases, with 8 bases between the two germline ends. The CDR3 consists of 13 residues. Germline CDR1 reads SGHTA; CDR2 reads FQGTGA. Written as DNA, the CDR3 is TGTGCCAGCAGCGAAATGAGCACCGGGGAGCTGTTTTTT. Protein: CASSEMSTGELFF.

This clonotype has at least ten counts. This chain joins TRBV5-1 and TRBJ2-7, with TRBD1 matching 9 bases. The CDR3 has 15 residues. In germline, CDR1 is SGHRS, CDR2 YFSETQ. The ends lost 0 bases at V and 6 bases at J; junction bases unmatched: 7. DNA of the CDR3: TGCGCCAGCAGCTTGGAGGGACAGGGAGGGAGCGAGCAGTACTTC. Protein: CASSLEGQGGSEQYF.

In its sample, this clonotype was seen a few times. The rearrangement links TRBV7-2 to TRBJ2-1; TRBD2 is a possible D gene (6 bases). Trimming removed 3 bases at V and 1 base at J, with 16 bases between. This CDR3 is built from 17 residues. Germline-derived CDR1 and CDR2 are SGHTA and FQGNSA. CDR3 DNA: TGTGCCAGCAGCTTTGGCAGCGGGTTGGTGTCCTACAATGAGCAGTTCTTC. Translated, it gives CASSFGSGLVSYNEQFF. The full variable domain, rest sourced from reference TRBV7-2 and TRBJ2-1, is GAGVSQSPSNKVTEKGKDVELRCDPISGHTALYWYRQSLGQGLEFLIYFQGNSAPDKSGLPSDRFSAERTGGSVSTLTIQRTQQEDSAVYLCASSFGSGLVSYNEQFFGPGTRLTVL.

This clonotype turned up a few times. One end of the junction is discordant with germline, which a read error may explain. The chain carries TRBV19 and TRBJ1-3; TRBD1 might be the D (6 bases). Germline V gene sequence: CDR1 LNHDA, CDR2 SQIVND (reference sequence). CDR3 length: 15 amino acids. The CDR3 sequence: CASSIGRTAGNSPDF. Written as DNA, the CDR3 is TGTGCCAGTAGTATCGGTCGGACAGCCGGAAACTCCCCCGATTTT.

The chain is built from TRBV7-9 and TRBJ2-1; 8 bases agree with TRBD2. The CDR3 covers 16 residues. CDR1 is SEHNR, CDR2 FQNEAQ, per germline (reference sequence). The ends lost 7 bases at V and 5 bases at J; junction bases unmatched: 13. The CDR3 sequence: CASNRGGTRHNNEQFF. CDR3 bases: TGTGCCAGCAACCGAGGCGGGACTAGGCATAACAATGAGCAGTTCTTC.